The T cell receptor (beta chain) described here comes from a study of cytomegalovirus exposure and HLA in healthy donors. Study findings and constraints: Researchers counted approximately 160 TCR beta chains as cytomegalovirus-associated.

On this clone: The antigen remains undetermined.

Profiling relied on immunoSEQ multiplex PCR, and the TCRdb table lists in-frame clones only, not all of them. The sample has more than 85,000 clones; approximately 93% are singletons. The CDR3 sequence is 11 residues long. Germline CDR1 SGHVS, CDR2 FQNEAQ. V lost 5 bases and J 7 bases, leaving 5 bases between the germline ends. The chain carries TRBV7-8 and TRBJ2-2, with D hard to call. The sequencing input was PBMCs. The clonotype comes from a woman younger than 45 in good health and CMV-seropositive. CDR3 coding DNA: TGTGCCAGCAGCCCTCGCGGGGAGCTGTTTTTT. Translated, it gives CASSPRGELFF.